Reported below is one TCR beta chain. Its antigen is not known. With V trimmed by 1 base and J by 1 base, 3 bases remained unmatched. Germline CDR1 reads SGHDN; CDR2 reads FVKESK. This CDR3 is built from 16 residues. TCRdb independently ran MiXCR on the 5' RACE reads; one entry per CDR3 protein. The table has 200,000 to 300,000 distinct CDR3 sequences, about 13% seen once; the top ten hold about 4.1%. The sample is drawn from a study of identical twins. Study-wide results and caveats: Within cord blood, abundant beta clonotypes carried fewer insertions, but memory repertoires showed no such trend.

These data were likewise used in another study, on yellow fever vaccine responses in identical twins.

The rearrangement joins TRBV14 to TRBJ2-5, with 10 bases fitting TRBD2. Sequencing was performed on memory (CD45RO+) T cells sorted from blood. This TCR came from a woman between 18 and 29 years old in good health. CDR3 region: CASSQGWTSGQETQYF. The CDR3 DNA sequence: TGTGCCAGCAGCCAAGGTTGGACTAGCGGCCAAGAGACCCAGTACTTC. Combining the CDR3 with reference TRBV14 and TRBJ2-5 gives the whole variable domain EAGVTQFPSHSVIEKGQTVTLRCDPISGHDNLYWYRRVMGKEIKFLLHFVKESKQDESGMPNNRFLAERTGGTYSTLKVQPAELEDSGVYFCASSQGWTSGQETQYFGPGTRLLVL.